This is a list of T cell receptor beta chains from one sample in a study of cytomegalovirus exposure and HLA in healthy donors. Generated by immunoSEQ multiplex PCR, the TCRdb table keeps only in-frame clones and is missing some. The sample yields 120,000 to 150,000 clones, 82% seen once. The specimen sequenced was PBMCs. The receptors here all came from a male donor in good health and CMV-seronegative. Each CDR3 is given with its conserved first and last residue. Fields, in order: V gene, D gene, J gene, CDR3 protein. D genes are given only for firm matches.

v_gene: TRBV5-1
d_gene: NA
j_gene: TRBJ2-7
CDR3aa: CASRDSFTYEQYF

v_gene: TRBV7-2
d_gene: NA
j_gene: TRBJ2-7
CDR3aa: CASSLRQGRISSDYEQYF

v_gene: TRBV5-8
d_gene: NA
j_gene: TRBJ2-1
CDR3aa: CASSLGGYEQFF

v_gene: TRBV7-9
d_gene: NA
j_gene: TRBJ2-7
CDR3aa: CASSEQGSPTYEQYF

v_gene: TRBV27
d_gene: NA
j_gene: TRBJ2-1
CDR3aa: CASSPSGPINEQFF

v_gene: TRBV6-4
d_gene: NA
j_gene: TRBJ2-3
CDR3aa: CASSEVGGSTDTQYF

v_gene: TRBV7-2
d_gene: TRBD1
j_gene: TRBJ1-1
CDR3aa: CASSPGQGWTEAFF

v_gene: TRBV7-3
d_gene: NA
j_gene: TRBJ2-3
CDR3aa: CASTPRGGVSTDTQYF

v_gene: TRBV12-5
d_gene: NA
j_gene: TRBJ1-4
CDR3aa: CASGLVRVPHGATNEKLFF

v_gene: TRBV4-3
d_gene: NA
j_gene: TRBJ2-1
CDR3aa: CASSQIRGGEQFF

v_gene: TRBV2
d_gene: TRBD1
j_gene: TRBJ1-5
CDR3aa: CASSEWTGSNQPQHF

v_gene: TRBV5-4
d_gene: TRBD1
j_gene: TRBJ2-7
CDR3aa: CASSFGTVSEQYF

v_gene: TRBV2
d_gene: NA
j_gene: TRBJ2-1
CDR3aa: CASSETGRYSYNEQFF

v_gene: TRBV5-6
d_gene: TRBD2
j_gene: NA
CDR3aa: CASSDGTSDAYEQYF

v_gene: TRBV30
d_gene: NA
j_gene: TRBJ2-5
CDR3aa: CAWSARTFGNQETQYF

v_gene: TRBV27
d_gene: TRBD1
j_gene: TRBJ2-1
CDR3aa: CASSPTGQGLNEQFF

v_gene: TRBV27
d_gene: TRBD1
j_gene: TRBJ1-2
CDR3aa: CASSPTPGQLIYGYTF

v_gene: TRBV29-1
d_gene: TRBD1
j_gene: TRBJ2-2
CDR3aa: CSVLFPGQGRSNTGELFF

v_gene: TRBV5-6
d_gene: NA
j_gene: TRBJ2-7
CDR3aa: CASSSTDWEQYF

v_gene: TRBV15
d_gene: TRBD1
j_gene: TRBJ1-5
CDR3aa: CATSGPGDRAQPQHF

v_gene: TRBV27
d_gene: TRBD2
j_gene: TRBJ2-5
CDR3aa: CASSPREGEETQYF

v_gene: TRBV7-3
d_gene: NA
j_gene: TRBJ2-7
CDR3aa: CASSPLKLTRSSEQYF

v_gene: TRBV13
d_gene: NA
j_gene: TRBJ1-1
CDR3aa: CASSPTRRVTEAFF

v_gene: TRBV4-3
d_gene: NA
j_gene: TRBJ2-7
CDR3aa: CASSQALLYEGAPFYEQYF

v_gene: TRBV6-5
d_gene: TRBD1
j_gene: TRBJ2-2
CDR3aa: CASRATGVTGELFF

v_gene: TRBV12-5
d_gene: TRBD2
j_gene: TRBJ2-3
CDR3aa: CASGPRGEGLQDTQYF

v_gene: TRBV2
d_gene: NA
j_gene: TRBJ2-1
CDR3aa: CASSVFGLGNNEQFF

v_gene: TRBV7-9
d_gene: NA
j_gene: TRBJ1-1
CDR3aa: CASRGGSDTEAFF

v_gene: TRBV2
d_gene: TRBD1
j_gene: TRBJ2-5
CDR3aa: CASSEAGGQGQETQYF

v_gene: TRBV5-4
d_gene: TRBD1
j_gene: TRBJ1-3
CDR3aa: CASSSPGQGSGNTIYF

v_gene: TRBV4-2
d_gene: NA
j_gene: NA
CDR3aa: CASSQEGSGPYEQYF

v_gene: TRBV15
d_gene: NA
j_gene: TRBJ2-7
CDR3aa: CATSTTRGNNHYEQYF

v_gene: TRBV27
d_gene: NA
j_gene: TRBJ1-5
CDR3aa: CASSQYGNQPQHF

v_gene: TRBV4-2
d_gene: TRBD2
j_gene: TRBJ2-3
CDR3aa: CASSQLAGGGEDTQYF

v_gene: TRBV10-3
d_gene: NA
j_gene: TRBJ2-1
CDR3aa: CAISEGLKNEQFF

v_gene: TRBV4-1
d_gene: TRBD1
j_gene: TRBJ1-1
CDR3aa: CASSHAQGALDTEAFF

v_gene: TRBV11-1
d_gene: NA
j_gene: TRBJ2-7
CDR3aa: CASSLGLYEQYF

v_gene: TRBV19
d_gene: NA
j_gene: TRBJ2-2
CDR3aa: CASSIGGVTGELFF

v_gene: TRBV30
d_gene: TRBD2
j_gene: TRBJ2-4
CDR3aa: CAWGRTSEFLIQYF

v_gene: TRBV7-2
d_gene: NA
j_gene: TRBJ2-7
CDR3aa: CASSPSQGGTYEQYF

v_gene: TRBV4-1
d_gene: NA
j_gene: TRBJ2-3
CDR3aa: CASSGSLRSGTDTQYF

v_gene: TRBV2
d_gene: TRBD2
j_gene: TRBJ2-5
CDR3aa: CASSGGTSGRYAETQYF

v_gene: TRBV7-7
d_gene: NA
j_gene: TRBJ2-2
CDR3aa: CASSLGLNTGELFF

v_gene: TRBV6-5
d_gene: NA
j_gene: TRBJ2-7
CDR3aa: CASSDHGTGSYEQYF

v_gene: TRBV6-5
d_gene: NA
j_gene: TRBJ2-5
CDR3aa: CASSQRRGEETQYF

v_gene: TRBV7-9
d_gene: TRBD1
j_gene: TRBJ2-7
CDR3aa: CASSSIQTGPLAYEQYF

v_gene: TRBV5-1
d_gene: NA
j_gene: TRBJ2-1
CDR3aa: CASSSGGSSYNEQFF

v_gene: TRBV19
d_gene: NA
j_gene: TRBJ2-1
CDR3aa: CASSSAGYNEQFF

v_gene: TRBV6-1
d_gene: TRBD1
j_gene: TRBJ2-7
CDR3aa: CASSDTGTGMRGGF

v_gene: TRBV19
d_gene: NA
j_gene: TRBJ1-1
CDR3aa: CASSATENTEAFF

v_gene: TRBV5-5
d_gene: TRBD1
j_gene: TRBJ2-7
CDR3aa: CASSGSEWDRDYEQYF

v_gene: TRBV28
d_gene: TRBD1
j_gene: TRBJ2-2
CDR3aa: CASRGTGGATGELFF

v_gene: TRBV6-1
d_gene: NA
j_gene: TRBJ2-3
CDR3aa: CASSDLDTQYF

v_gene: TRBV19
d_gene: NA
j_gene: TRBJ2-3
CDR3aa: CASSTLSTDTQYF

v_gene: TRBV11-2
d_gene: TRBD2
j_gene: TRBJ2-1
CDR3aa: CASSATSGKADNEQFF